This T cell receptor (beta chain) was documented in a study of response to subunit inactivated influenza vaccine. Regarding the study as a whole: Authors suggested seasonal influenza vaccinations each recruit few new T cells.

In TCRdb, the RT-PCR reads were re-called with MiXCR into one record per CDR3 protein. The repertoire holds more than 600,000 distinct CDR3 sequences, with less than 20% as singletons. Concerning this clonotype itself: The antigen is unknown.

The CDR3 is 15 amino acids. Germline V lookup: CDR1 LGHNA, CDR2 YSLEER. Trimming shortened V by 4 bases and J by 5 bases, and 18 bases separated the two germline ends. The gene calls are TRBV4-3 and TRBJ2-7; D is perhaps TRBD1 (5 bases). The clonotype comes from a man in his fifties who received an inactivated influenza vaccine. The sequenced sample was PBMCs from blood, obtained roughly 5 days after vaccination. The CDR3 bases are TGCGCCAGCAGCCGTCACTTAGAGGTAGGGGACGAGCAGTACTTC. Amino acid sequence: CASSRHLEVGDEQYF.